The 13 T cell receptor beta chains presented below share a single source sample, sequenced in a study of blood T cell repertoires in COVID-19. Repertoires were generated with immunoSEQ multiplex PCR, while TCRdb's copy carries only in-frame clones and drops some. The sample has 90,000 to 130,000 clones, 88% seen once. The sample consisted of peripheral blood. The receptors come from a human donor in a cohort sampled during active COVID-19.

The chain joins TRBV9 to TRBJ1-1, with a possible D match to TRBD1 (5 bases). Germline V CDR1 and CDR2: SGDLS, YYNGEE. The CDR3 consists of 15 residues. V lost 0 bases and J lost 1, with 10 bases in between. The CDR3 loop is CASSVDGATNTEAFF. In DNA, the CDR3 is TGTGCCAGCAGCGTAGATGGGGCAACGAACACTGAAGCTTTCTTT.

The J gene is TRBJ2-3, the V gene TRBV7-6; D is possibly TRBD1 (6 bases). The CDR3 covers 18 residues. Germline V gene data show CDR1 as SGHVS and CDR2 as FNYEAQ. V was shortened by 6 bases and J by 4 bases, with 26 bases between the two germline ends. The CDR3 DNA reads as TGTGCCAGCAGGAACCACAGGAAGGAACCACAGGGCCCAGATACGCAGTATTTT. Protein product: CASRNHRKEPQGPDTQYF. Looking up the rest from reference TRBV7-6 and TRBJ2-3 gives the full variable domain: GAGVSQSPRYKVTKRGQDVALRCDPISGHVSLYWYRQALGQGPEFLTYFNYEAQQDKSGLPNDRFSAERPEGSISTLTIQRTEQRDSAMYRCASRNHRKEPQGPDTQYFGPGTRLTVL.

The rearrangement links TRBV9 to TRBJ2-7; 11 nucleotides match TRBD2. The ends lost 0 bases at V and 5 bases at J; junction bases unmatched: 4. Germline assignment: CDR1 SGDLS and CDR2 YYNGEE. The CDR3 spans 15 residues. The DNA of the CDR3 is TGTGCCAGCAGCGTAGGGCTAGCGGGAGGAAACGAGCAGTACTTC. It encodes CASSVGLAGGNEQYF.

The genes are TRBV7-6 and TRBJ1-5, with D possibly being TRBD1 (5 bases). The CDR3 has 15 amino acids. Per germline, CDR1 SGHVS and CDR2 FNYEAQ. Trimming pared 6 bases from V and 0 bases from J, leaving 12 bases between. CDR3 in amino acids: CASSQGVLSNQPQHF. The DNA of the CDR3 is TGTGCCAGCAGTCAAGGGGTGCTTAGCAATCAGCCCCAGCATTTT.

This clone appeared a single time. This chain links TRBV15 with TRBJ2-3, with 8 bases lining up with TRBD2. Trimming cost V 8 bases and J 0 bases; bases outside gene matches: 4. The CDR3 runs 14 residues. The germline gives CDR1 LNHNV, CDR2 YYDKDF (reference sequence). CDR3: CATRGGGSTDTQYF. The CDR3 coding sequence is TGTGCCACCCGGGGGGGCGGAAGCACAGATACGCAGTATTTT.

The V and J genes are TRBV5-5 and TRBJ1-1; possibly TRBD1 for D (5 bases). The CDR3 is made up of 14 amino acids. CDR1 SGHKS and CDR2 YYEKEE come from the germline V gene (reference sequence). V shed 3 bases and J shed 1 base, with 10 bases lying between them. In DNA form, the CDR3 reads TGTGCCAGCAGCTCGGGGGTAAGGAACACTGAAGCTTTCTTT. This codes for CASSSGVRNTEAFF.

The genes are TRBV27 and TRBJ2-2; the match to TRBD1 covers 9 bases. The length of the CDR3 is 17 residues. With 3 bases clipped from V and 7 bases from J, the junction kept 12 bases outside the gene matches. CDR1 and CDR2 (germline): MNHEY, SMNVEV (reference sequence). The CDR3 nucleotides read TGTGCCAGCAGTTTCGAGCCCCCGGGACAGGGAGTCGGGGAGCTGTTTTTT. Translated, it gives CASSFEPPGQGVGELFF.

This chain uses TRBV19 with TRBJ1-5; the D is unclear. This CDR3 comprises 15 residues. Germline V gene sequence: CDR1 LNHDA, CDR2 SQIVND (reference sequence). V was shortened by 6 bases and J by 2 bases, with 14 bases between the two germline ends. The CDR3 protein is CASSPDGNGNQPQHF. The CDR3, as DNA: TGTGCCAGTAGCCCCGACGGGAATGGCAATCAGCCCCAGCATTTT. The complete variable domain, with remaining parts taken from reference TRBV19 and TRBJ1-5, reads DGGITQSPKYLFRKEGQNVTLSCEQNLNHDAMYWYRQDPGQGLRLIYYSQIVNDFQKGDIAEGYSVSREKKESFPLTVTSAQKNPTAFYLCASSPDGNGNQPQHFGDGTRLSIL.

This chain joins TRBV7-9 and TRBJ2-7; TRBD1 matches at 9 bases. Germline trimming cut 4 bases from V and 1 base from J; bases unmatched to any gene: 5. The germline gives CDR1 SEHNR, CDR2 FQNEAQ (reference sequence). The CDR3 totals 15 residues. The CDR3 here is CASSSTGTGSYEQYF. The CDR3 nucleotides read TGTGCCAGCAGCTCTACCGGGACAGGGTCCTACGAGCAGTACTTC.

The rearrangement links TRBV29-1 to TRBJ2-1; TRBD1 matches at 11 bases. CDR3 length: 15 residues. Germline lookup yields CDR1 SQVTM and CDR2 ANQGSEA. V lost 8 bases and J lost 5; bases outside the gene matches: 11. The CDR3 loop reads CSTRKGTGGNNEQFF. The CDR3 nucleotides are TGCAGCACCCGAAAGGGGACAGGGGGTAACAATGAGCAGTTCTTC.

The chain is built from TRBV12-3 or TRBV12-4 and TRBJ1-2, with TRBD1 as a possible D gene (5 bases). The ends were cut back, 3 bases at V and 5 bases at J, with 10 bases in the middle. This CDR3 spans 13 amino acids. CDR3: CASSFRGPYGYTF. The CDR3 DNA reads TGTGCCAGCAGTTTTAGGGGCCCTTATGGCTACACCTTC.

CDR3 amino acids: CASSLRRTDTQYF. CDR3 nucleotides: TGTGCCAGCAGCTTAAGGAGGACAGATACGCAGTATTTT. The chain is built from TRBV7-3 and TRBJ2-3, with a possible D match to TRBD2 (5 bases). CDR3 length equals 13 residues. Per germline, CDR1 SGHTA and CDR2 FQGTGA. V lost 1 base to trimming and J lost 3 bases, with 5 bases between them.

This clone is a singleton in its sample. The V call is TRBV2, the J call TRBJ2-1, with D unclear. The CDR3 consists of 13 residues. The germline V gene has CDR1 SNHLY and CDR2 FYNNEI. The V end lost 6 bases, the J end lost 4 bases, and 10 bases lay between the germline ends. The CDR3 sequence is CASSLTNYNEQFF. The CDR3 DNA is TGTGCCAGCAGCCTCACTAATTACAATGAGCAGTTCTTC.